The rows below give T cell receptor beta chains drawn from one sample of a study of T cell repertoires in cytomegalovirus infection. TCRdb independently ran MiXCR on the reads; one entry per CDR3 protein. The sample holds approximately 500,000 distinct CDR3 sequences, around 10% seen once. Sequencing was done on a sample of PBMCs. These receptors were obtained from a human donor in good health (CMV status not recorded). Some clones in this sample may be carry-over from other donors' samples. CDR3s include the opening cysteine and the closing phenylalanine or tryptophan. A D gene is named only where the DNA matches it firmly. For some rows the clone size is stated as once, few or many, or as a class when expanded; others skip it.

CDR3 DNA: TGTGCCAGCAGTTCAATATGGGGCAGAGGCCGCGACTTC; CDR3 protein: CASSSIWGRGRDF; D gene: -; clone size: -; V gene: TRBV2; J gene: TRBJ2-7
CDR3 DNA: TGCAGTGCCAGCGGGGATGGGGATACGCAGTATTTT; CDR3 protein: CSASGDGDTQYF; D gene: TRBD2; clone size: -; V gene: TRBV20-1; J gene: TRBJ2-3
CDR3 DNA: TGTGCCAGCAGCTCACAACGACATGGCTACACCTTC; CDR3 protein: CASSSQRHGYTF; D gene: -; clone size: many; V gene: TRBV11-2; J gene: TRBJ1-2
CDR3 DNA: TGTGCCAGCAGTTTTGGAAAAACTAACTATGGCTACACCTTC; CDR3 protein: CASSFGKTNYGYTF; D gene: -; clone size: many; V gene: TRBV28; J gene: TRBJ1-2
CDR3 DNA: TGTGCCAGCAGCTTAGAACGAGTCAACGAGCAGTACTTC; CDR3 protein: CASSLERVNEQYF; D gene: -; clone size: -; V gene: TRBV11-2; J gene: TRBJ2-7
CDR3 DNA: TGTGCCTGGACTAGCGGGAGAATCTACAATGAGCAGTTCTTC; CDR3 protein: CAWTSGRIYNEQFF; D gene: TRBD2; clone size: -; V gene: TRBV30; J gene: TRBJ2-1
CDR3 DNA: TGTGCCAGCAGCAACGGAAATTCTCGGGAGCAGTACTTC; CDR3 protein: CASSNGNSREQYF; D gene: -; clone size: many; V gene: TRBV6-2/TRBV6-3; J gene: TRBJ2-7
CDR3 DNA: TGTGCCAGCAGTTTGTATGGGGAGACAGATACGCAGTATTTT; CDR3 protein: CASSLYGETDTQYF; D gene: -; clone size: many; V gene: TRBV12-3/TRBV12-4; J gene: TRBJ2-3
CDR3 DNA: TGTGCCAGCAGCTTAGACGCACCGACAGGGTACCAAGAGACCCAGTACTTC; CDR3 protein: CASSLDAPTGYQETQYF; D gene: TRBD1; clone size: many; V gene: TRBV7-2; J gene: TRBJ2-5
CDR3 DNA: TGTGCCAGCAGCTCCGACAGGGGAGTTGGAAACACCATATATTTT; CDR3 protein: CASSSDRGVGNTIYF; D gene: TRBD1; clone size: -; V gene: TRBV7-9; J gene: TRBJ1-3
CDR3 DNA: TGTGCCAGCAGCCCGTGGGGGGGCCGAAACGAGCAGTTCTTC; CDR3 protein: CASSPWGGRNEQFF; D gene: -; clone size: many; V gene: TRBV28; J gene: TRBJ2-1
CDR3 DNA: TGTGCCAGCAGCCCTTTTAGGACTAGCGGGAAGGGCGAGCAGTACTTC; CDR3 protein: CASSPFRTSGKGEQYF; D gene: TRBD2; clone size: few; V gene: TRBV9; J gene: TRBJ2-7